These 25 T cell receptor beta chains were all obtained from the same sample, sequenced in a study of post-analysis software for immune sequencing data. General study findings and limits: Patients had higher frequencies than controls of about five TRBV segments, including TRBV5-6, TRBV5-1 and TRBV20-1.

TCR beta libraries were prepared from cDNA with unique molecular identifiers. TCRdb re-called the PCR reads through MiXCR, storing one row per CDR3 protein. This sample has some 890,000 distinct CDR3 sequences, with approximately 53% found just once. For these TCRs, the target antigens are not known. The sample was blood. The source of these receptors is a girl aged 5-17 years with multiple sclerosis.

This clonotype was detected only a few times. The CDR3 is CASSFGQIQETQYF. The CDR3, as DNA: TGTGCCAGCAGTTTTGGACAGATCCAAGAGACCCAGTACTTC. The gene calls are TRBV5-5 and TRBJ2-5, with TRBD1 as a possible D gene (6 bases). The CDR3 covers 14 residues. V lost 5 bases and J lost 1, with 12 bases in between. Germline CDR1 reads SGHKS; CDR2 reads YYEKEE (reference sequence).

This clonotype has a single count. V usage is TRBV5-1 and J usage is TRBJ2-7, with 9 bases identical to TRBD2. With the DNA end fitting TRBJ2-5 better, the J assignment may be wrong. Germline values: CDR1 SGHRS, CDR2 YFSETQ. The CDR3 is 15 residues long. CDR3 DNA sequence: TGCGCCAGCAGCTGGGCGGGGGGGTCAGGAGAGACCCAGTACTTC. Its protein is CASSWAGGSGETQYF.

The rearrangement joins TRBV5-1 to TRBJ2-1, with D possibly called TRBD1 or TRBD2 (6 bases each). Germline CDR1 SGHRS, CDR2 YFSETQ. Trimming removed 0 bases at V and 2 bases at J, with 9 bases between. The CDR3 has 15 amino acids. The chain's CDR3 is CASSLAGAPYNEQFF. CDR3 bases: TGCGCCAGCAGCTTGGCGGGGGCCCCCTACAATGAGCAGTTCTTC. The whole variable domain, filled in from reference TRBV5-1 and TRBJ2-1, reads KAGVTQTPRYLIKTRGQQVTLSCSPISGHRSVSWYQQTPGQGLQFLFEYFSETQRNKGNFPGRFSGRQFSNSRSEMNVSTLELGDSALYLCASSLAGAPYNEQFFGPGTRLTVL.

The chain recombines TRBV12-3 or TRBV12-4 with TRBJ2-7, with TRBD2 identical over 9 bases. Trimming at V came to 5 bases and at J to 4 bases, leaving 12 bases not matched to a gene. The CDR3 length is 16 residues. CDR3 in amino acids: CASSAVAGVGSYEQYF. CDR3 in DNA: TGTGCCAGCAGTGCCGTAGCGGGGGTTGGATCTTACGAGCAGTACTTC.

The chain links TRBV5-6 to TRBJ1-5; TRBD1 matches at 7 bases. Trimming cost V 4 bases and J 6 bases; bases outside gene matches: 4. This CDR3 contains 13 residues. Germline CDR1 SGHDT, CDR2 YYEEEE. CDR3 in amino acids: CASSTGTAQPQHF. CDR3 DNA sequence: TGTGCCAGCAGCACAGGGACAGCTCAGCCCCAGCATTTT.

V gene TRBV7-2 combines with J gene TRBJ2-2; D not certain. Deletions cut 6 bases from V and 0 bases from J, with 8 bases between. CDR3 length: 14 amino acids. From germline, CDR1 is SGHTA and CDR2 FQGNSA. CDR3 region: CASSSITNTGELFF. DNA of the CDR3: TGTGCCAGCAGTAGCATCACGAACACCGGGGAGCTGTTTTTT.

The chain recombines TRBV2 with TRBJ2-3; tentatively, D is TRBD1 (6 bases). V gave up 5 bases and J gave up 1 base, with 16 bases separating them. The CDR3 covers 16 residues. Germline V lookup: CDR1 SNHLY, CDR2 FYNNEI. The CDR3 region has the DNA TGTGCCAGCAGTTCAATCCGGCCAGGGGGCACAGATACGCAGTATTTT. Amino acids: CASSSIRPGGTDTQYF.

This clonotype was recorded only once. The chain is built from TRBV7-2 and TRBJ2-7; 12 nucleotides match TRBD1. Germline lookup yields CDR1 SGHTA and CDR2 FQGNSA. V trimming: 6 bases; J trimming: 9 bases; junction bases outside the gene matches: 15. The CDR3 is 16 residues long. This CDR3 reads CASSLPSGTGGVVQYF. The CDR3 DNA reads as TGTGCCAGCAGTCTTCCCTCCGGGACAGGGGGCGTTGTGCAGTACTTC. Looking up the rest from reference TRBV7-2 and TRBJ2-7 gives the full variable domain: GAGVSQSPSNKVTEKGKDVELRCDPISGHTALYWYRQSLGQGLEFLIYFQGNSAPDKSGLPSDRFSAERTGGSVSTLTIQRTQQEDSAVYLCASSLPSGTGGVVQYFGPGTRLTVT.

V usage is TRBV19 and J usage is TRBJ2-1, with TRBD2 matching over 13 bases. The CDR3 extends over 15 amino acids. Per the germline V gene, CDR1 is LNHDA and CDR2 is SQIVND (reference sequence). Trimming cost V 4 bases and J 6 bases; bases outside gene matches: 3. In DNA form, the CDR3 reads TGTGCCAGTAGTACCGGGACTAGCGGGACCAATGAGCAGTTCTTC. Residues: CASSTGTSGTNEQFF.

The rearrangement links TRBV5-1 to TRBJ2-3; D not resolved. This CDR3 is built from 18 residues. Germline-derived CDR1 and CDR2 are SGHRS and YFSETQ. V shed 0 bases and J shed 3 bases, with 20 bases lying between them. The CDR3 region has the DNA TGCGCCAGCAGCTTGGGGACCCTGGCCCGTACTGGAACAGATACGCAGTATTTT. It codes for CASSLGTLARTGTDTQYF.

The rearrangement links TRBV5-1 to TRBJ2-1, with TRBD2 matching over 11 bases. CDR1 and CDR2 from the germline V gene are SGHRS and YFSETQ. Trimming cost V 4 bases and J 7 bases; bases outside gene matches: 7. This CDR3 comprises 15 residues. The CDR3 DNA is TGCGCCAGCAGCACCTCTAGCGGGAGGAGGAATGAGCAGTTCTTC. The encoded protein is CASSTSSGRRNEQFF.

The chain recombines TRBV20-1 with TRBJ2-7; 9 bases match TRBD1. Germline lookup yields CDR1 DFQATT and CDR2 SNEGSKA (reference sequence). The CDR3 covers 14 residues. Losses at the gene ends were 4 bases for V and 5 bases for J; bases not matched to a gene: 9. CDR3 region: CSAIEATGGNEQYF. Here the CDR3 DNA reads TGCAGTGCTATCGAGGCTACAGGGGGCAACGAGCAGTACTTC.

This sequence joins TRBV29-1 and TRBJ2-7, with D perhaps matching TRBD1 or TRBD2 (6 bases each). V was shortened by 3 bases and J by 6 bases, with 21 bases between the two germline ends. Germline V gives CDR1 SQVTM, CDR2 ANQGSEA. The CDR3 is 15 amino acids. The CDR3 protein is CSVDGGGRGAGEQYF. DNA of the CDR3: TGCAGCGTTGATGGTGGGGGGCGCGGGGCTGGCGAGCAGTACTTC.

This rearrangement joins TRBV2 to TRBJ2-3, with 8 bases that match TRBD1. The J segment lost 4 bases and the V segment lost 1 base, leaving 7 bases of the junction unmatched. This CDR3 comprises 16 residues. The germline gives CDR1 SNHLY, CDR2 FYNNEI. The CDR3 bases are TGTGCCAGCAGTGAAGAAGGACAGGGTATCTCAGATACGCAGTATTTT. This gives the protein CASSEEGQGISDTQYF.

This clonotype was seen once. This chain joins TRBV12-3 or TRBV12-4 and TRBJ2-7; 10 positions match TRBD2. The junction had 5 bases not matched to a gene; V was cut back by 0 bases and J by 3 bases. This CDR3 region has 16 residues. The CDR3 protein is CASSLAPLAGSYEQYF. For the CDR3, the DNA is TGTGCCAGCAGTTTAGCGCCACTAGCGGGGAGCTACGAGCAGTACTTC.

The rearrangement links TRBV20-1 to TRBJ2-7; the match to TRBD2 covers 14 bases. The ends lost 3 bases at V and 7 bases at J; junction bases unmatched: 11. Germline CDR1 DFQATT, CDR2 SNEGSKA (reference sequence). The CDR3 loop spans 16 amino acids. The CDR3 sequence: CSARGLAGVSYNEQYF. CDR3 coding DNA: TGCAGTGCTAGGGGACTAGCGGGAGTGAGTTACAATGAGCAGTACTTC.

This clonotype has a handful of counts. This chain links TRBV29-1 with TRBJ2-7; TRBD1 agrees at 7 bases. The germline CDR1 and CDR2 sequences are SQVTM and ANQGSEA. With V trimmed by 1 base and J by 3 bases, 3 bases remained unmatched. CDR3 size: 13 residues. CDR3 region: CSVEVGTDYEQYF. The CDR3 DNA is TGCAGCGTTGAAGTCGGGACAGACTACGAGCAGTACTTC.

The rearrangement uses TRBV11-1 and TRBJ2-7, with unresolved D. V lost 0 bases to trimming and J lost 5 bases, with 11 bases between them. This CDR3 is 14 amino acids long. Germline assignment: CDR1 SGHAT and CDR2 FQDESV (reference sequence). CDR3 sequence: CASSLAPTVHEQYF. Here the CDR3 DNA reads TGTGCCAGCAGCTTAGCCCCAACGGTCCACGAGCAGTACTTC.

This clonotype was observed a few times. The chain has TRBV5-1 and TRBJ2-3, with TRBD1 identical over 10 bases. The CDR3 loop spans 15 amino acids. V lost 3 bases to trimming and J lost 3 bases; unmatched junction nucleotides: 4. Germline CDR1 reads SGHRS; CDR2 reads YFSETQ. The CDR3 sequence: CASSYRGQGTDTQYF. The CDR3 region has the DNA TGCGCCAGCAGCTACAGGGGACAGGGGACAGATACGCAGTATTTT.

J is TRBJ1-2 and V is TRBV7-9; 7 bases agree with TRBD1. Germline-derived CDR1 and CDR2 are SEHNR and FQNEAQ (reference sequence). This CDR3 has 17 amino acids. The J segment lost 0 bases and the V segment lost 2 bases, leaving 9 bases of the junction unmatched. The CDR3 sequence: CASSLLPGTASNYGYTF. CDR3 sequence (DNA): TGTGCCAGCAGCTTATTACCCGGGACAGCTTCTAACTATGGCTACACCTTC. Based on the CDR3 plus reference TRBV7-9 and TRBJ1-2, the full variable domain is DTGVSQNPRHKITKRGQNVTFRCDPISEHNRLYWYRQTLGQGPEFLTYFQNEAQLEKSRLLSDRFSAERPKGSFSTLEIQRTEQGDSAMYLCASSLLPGTASNYGYTFGSGTRLTVV.

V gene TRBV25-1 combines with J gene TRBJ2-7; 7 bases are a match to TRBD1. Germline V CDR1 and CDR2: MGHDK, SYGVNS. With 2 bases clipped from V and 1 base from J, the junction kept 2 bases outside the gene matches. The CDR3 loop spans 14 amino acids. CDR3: CASSEATGSYEQYF. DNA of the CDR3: TGTGCCAGCAGTGAAGCGACAGGGTCCTACGAGCAGTACTTC.

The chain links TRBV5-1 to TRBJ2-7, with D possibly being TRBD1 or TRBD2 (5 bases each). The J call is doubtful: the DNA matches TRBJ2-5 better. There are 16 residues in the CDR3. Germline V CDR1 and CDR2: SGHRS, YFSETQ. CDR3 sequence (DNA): TGCGCCAGCAGCGCCCAACCGGGACCGCAACGGGAGACCCAGTACTTC. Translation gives CASSAQPGPQRETQYF.

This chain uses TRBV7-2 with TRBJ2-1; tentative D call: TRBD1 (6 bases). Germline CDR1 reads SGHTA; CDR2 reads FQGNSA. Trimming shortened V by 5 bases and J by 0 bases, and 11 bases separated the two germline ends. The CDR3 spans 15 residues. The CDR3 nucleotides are TGTGCCAGCAGCCTCAGGGGATTCTCCTACAATGAGCAGTTCTTC. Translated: CASSLRGFSYNEQFF.

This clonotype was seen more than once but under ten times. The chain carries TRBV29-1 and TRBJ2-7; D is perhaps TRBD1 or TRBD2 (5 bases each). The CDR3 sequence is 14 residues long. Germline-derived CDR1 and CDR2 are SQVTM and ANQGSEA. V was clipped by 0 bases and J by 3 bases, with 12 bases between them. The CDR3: CSVEDPGTVYEQYF. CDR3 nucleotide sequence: TGCAGCGTTGAAGACCCCGGGACCGTCTACGAGCAGTACTTC.

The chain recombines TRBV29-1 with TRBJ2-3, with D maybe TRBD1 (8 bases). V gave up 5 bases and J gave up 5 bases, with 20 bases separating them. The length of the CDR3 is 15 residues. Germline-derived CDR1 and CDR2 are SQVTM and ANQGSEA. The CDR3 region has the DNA TGCAGCGTTACATCAGGGGGCGGGGGTGTAGATACGCAGTATTTT. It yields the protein CSVTSGGGGVDTQYF.